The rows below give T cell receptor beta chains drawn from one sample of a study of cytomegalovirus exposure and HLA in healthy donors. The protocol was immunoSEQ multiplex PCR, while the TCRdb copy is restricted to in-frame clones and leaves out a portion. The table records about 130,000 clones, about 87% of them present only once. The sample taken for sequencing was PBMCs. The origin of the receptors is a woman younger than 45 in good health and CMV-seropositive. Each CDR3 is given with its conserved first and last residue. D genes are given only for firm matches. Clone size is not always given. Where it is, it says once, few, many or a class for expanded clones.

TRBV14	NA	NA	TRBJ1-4	CASSRFSGEKLFF	TGTGCCAGCAGCCGTTTTAGTGGTGAAAAACTGTTTTTT
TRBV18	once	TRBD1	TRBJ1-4	CASSPRQGTNEKLFF	TGTGCCAGCTCACCCCGACAGGGGACTAATGAAAAACTGTTTTTT
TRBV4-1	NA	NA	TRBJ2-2	CASSHRGGAGELFF	TGCGCCAGCAGCCACAGGGGAGGGGCCGGGGAGCTGTTTTTT
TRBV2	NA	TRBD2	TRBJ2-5	CASTPSGFETQYF	TGTGCCAGCACCCCTAGCGGGTTTGAGACCCAGTACTTC
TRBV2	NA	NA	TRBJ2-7	CASSLGQGFSEQYF	TGTGCCAGCAGTCTGGGCCAGGGATTTTCCGAGCAGTACTTC
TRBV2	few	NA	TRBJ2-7	CATSPGDYEQYF	TGTGCCACATCCCCGGGTGACTACGAGCAGTACTTC
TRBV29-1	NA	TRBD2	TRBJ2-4	CSVGEAGVRNIQYF	TGCAGCGTTGGAGAAGCGGGAGTTAGAAACATTCAGTACTTC
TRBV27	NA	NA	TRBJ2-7	CASIRALLKGGYEQYF	TGTGCCAGCATTCGGGCCCTACTTAAAGGAGGCTACGAGCAGTACTTC
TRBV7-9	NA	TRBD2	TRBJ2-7	CASSLVTSGYEQYF	TGTGCCAGCAGCTTAGTTACTAGCGGCTACGAGCAGTACTTC
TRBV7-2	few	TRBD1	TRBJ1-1	CASSLAGGRTEAFF	TGTGCCAGCAGCTTAGCAGGGGGCCGAACTGAAGCTTTCTTT